This TCR beta chain was documented in a study of blood T cells in healthy people across ages. Sample donors were healthy Caucasian individuals that came from Russia, aged about 6 to 100. Primers used in a second PCR of about 7 to 12 cycles were a sample-barcoded 5' primer and a J-beta primer mix. TCRdb re-called the 5' RACE reads through MiXCR, storing one row per CDR3 protein. The table lists approximately 780,000 distinct CDR3 sequences, more than 25% of them singletons. The CDR3 length is 13 residues. V lost 1 base, J lost 8 bases, and 8 bases lay in between. The same data also contributed to another study, on T cells of mothers and their children. That publication notes: Overlap ran slightly, non-significantly higher for related than unrelated mother-child pairs.

The receptor comes from a boy aged 5-17 years in good health. Sequencing was done on a sample of blood. V usage is TRBV12-3 or TRBV12-4 and J usage is TRBJ1-4, with D uncertain. CDR3 amino acids: CASSLGDREKLFF. The CDR3 bases are TGTGCCAGCAGTTTAGGGGATCGGGAAAAACTGTTTTTT.